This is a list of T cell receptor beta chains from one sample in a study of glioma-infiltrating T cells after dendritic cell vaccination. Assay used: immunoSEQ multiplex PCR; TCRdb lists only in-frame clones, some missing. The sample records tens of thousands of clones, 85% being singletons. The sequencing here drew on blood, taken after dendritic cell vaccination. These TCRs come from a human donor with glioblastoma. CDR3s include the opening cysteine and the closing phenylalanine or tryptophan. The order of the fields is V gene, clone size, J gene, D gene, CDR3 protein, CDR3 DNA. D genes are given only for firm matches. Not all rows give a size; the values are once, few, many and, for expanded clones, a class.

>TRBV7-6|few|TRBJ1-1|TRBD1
CASSLRTGQNTEAFF
TGTGCCAGCAGCCTTAGGACAGGGCAGAACACTGAAGCTTTCTTT
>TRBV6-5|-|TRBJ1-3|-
CASSYSHTGTGNTIYF
TGTGCCAGCAGTTACTCCCACACAGGGACCGGAAACACCATATATTTT
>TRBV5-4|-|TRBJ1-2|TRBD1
CASSLRTGGYGYTF
TGTGCCAGCAGCTTAAGGACAGGGGGCTATGGCTACACCTTC
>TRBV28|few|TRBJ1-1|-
CASSLVRGGTEAFF
TGTGCCAGCAGTTTAGTCAGGGGCGGGACTGAAGCTTTCTTT
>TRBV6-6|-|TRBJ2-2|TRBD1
CASSYSTGGLSGELFF
TGTGCCAGCAGTTACTCTACAGGGGGCCTGTCCGGGGAGCTGTTTTTT
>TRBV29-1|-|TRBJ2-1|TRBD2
CSVLRTSGIYNEQFF
TGCAGCGTCCTACGGACTAGCGGAATATACAATGAGCAGTTCTTC
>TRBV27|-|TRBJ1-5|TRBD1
CASRQGGYSNQPQHF
TGTGCCAGCCGACAGGGGGGTTATAGCAATCAGCCCCAGCATTTT
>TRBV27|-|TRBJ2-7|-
CASSLAGYEQYF
TGTGCCAGCAGTTTGGCAGGTTACGAGCAGTACTTC
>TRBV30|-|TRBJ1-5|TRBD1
CAWSGQGDNQPQHF
TGTGCCTGGAGTGGACAGGGGGATAATCAGCCCCAGCATTTT
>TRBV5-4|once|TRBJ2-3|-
CASSLRGWTDTQYF
TGTGCCAGCAGCTTGCGGGGATGGACAGATACGCAGTATTTT
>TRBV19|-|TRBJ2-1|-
CASTLTPKSGTRLEAYNEQFF
TGTGCCAGTACCCTCACGCCCAAGAGCGGCACCCGTTTGGAGGCCTACAATGAGCAGTTCTTC
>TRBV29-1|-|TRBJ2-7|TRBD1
CSVEDPLTGVYEQYF
TGCAGCGTTGAGGACCCCTTAACAGGGGTCTACGAGCAGTACTTC
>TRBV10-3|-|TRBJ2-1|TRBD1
CAISERTGTGYNEQFF
TGTGCCATCAGTGAGCGAACCGGGACAGGGTACAATGAGCAGTTCTTC
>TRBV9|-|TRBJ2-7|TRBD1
CASSARSTGGFYEQYF
TGTGCCAGCAGCGCCCGGTCGACAGGGGGGTTCTACGAGCAGTACTTC
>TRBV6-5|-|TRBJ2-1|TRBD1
CASSYDRERLYNEQFF
TGTGCCAGCAGTTACGACAGGGAAAGACTCTACAATGAGCAGTTCTTC
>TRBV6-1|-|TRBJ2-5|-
CASTPRRGQETQYF
TGTGCCAGCACCCCCAGGAGGGGGCAGGAGACCCAGTACTTC
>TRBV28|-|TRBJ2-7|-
CASLRGGTGYEQYF
TGTGCCAGCCTTAGGGGGGGGACGGGGTACGAGCAGTACTTC
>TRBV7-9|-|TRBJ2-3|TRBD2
CASSFYGGATDTQYF
TGTGCCAGCAGCTTTTACGGGGGGGCCACAGATACGCAGTATTTT